The clone carrying this T cell receptor (beta chain) was detected once. Its antigen remains unidentified. The record originates from a study of cytomegalovirus exposure and HLA in healthy donors. The overall study: An earlier analysis found fewer than 140 million unique TCR beta sequences from approximately 170 million T cells. Regarding the study as a whole: Per a prior analysis, the majority of TCR beta V segments were productive roughly 87% or roughly 30% of the time.

V was clipped by 2 bases and J by 1 base; unmatched bases: 6. Germline CDR1 and CDR2: GTSNPN and SVGIG (reference sequence). The CDR3 has 15 amino acids. Both 60 Vbeta primers and 13 Jbeta primers went into the PCR. Some clones are missing from TCRdb's copy, which holds only in-frame ones; the method was immunoSEQ multiplex PCR. Of approximately 150,000 clones listed, approximately 80% are singletons. The sample taken for sequencing was PBMCs. V usage is TRBV30 and J usage is TRBJ2-7; 9 nucleotides agree with TRBD1. This sequence originates from a man aged 18 to 30 in good health and CMV-seropositive. The CDR3 loop is CAWSIGGTGSYEQYF. The CDR3 DNA reads as TGTGCCTGGAGTATTGGTGGGACAGGGTCCTACGAGCAGTACTTC.